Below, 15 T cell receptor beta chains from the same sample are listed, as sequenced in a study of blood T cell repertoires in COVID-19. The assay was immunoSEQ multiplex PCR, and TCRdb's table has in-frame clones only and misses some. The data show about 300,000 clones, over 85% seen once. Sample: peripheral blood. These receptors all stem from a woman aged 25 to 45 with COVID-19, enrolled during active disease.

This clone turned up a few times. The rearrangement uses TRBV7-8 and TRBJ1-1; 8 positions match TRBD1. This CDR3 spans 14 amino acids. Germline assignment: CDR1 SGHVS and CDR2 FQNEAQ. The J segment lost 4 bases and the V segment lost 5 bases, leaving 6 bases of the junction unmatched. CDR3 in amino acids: CASSRAGQGTEAFF. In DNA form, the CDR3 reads TGTGCCAGCAGCCGGGCCGGACAGGGCACTGAAGCTTTCTTT.

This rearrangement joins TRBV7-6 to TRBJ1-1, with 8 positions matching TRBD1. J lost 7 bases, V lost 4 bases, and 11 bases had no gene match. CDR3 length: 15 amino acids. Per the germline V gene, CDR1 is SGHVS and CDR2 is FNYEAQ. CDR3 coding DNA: TGTGCCAGCAGCTCCCTGGGACAGGTACCCAATGAAGCTTTCTTT. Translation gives CASSSLGQVPNEAFF.

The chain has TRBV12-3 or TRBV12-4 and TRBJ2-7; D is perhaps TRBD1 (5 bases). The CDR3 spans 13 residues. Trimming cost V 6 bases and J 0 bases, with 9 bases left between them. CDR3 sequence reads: CASSPRGSYEQYF. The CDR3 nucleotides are TGTGCCAGCAGCCCTAGGGGCTCCTACGAGCAGTACTTC.

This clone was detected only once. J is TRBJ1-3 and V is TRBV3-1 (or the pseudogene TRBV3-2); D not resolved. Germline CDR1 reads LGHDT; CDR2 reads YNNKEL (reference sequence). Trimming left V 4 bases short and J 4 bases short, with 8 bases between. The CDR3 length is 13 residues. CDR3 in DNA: TGTGCCAGCAGCCCCCCTCCGGGAAACACCATATATTTT. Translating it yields CASSPPPGNTIYF.

The DNA of the CDR3 is TGCGCCAGCAGCTTGGATAGGGGACAATACTACGAGCAGTACTTC. Translated, it gives CASSLDRGQYYEQYF. The genes are TRBV5-1 and TRBJ2-7; possibly TRBD1 for D (6 bases). This CDR3 contains 15 residues. V lost 0 bases and J 3 bases, leaving 13 bases between the germline ends. Looked up from germline, CDR1 is SGHRS and CDR2 is YFSETQ.

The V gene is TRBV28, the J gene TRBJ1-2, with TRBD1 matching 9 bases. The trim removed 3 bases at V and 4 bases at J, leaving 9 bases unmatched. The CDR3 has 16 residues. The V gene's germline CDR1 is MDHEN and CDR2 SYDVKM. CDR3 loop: CASSFTGGGRSYGYTF. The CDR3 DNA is TGTGCCAGCAGTTTCACAGGGGGCGGGAGGAGCTATGGCTACACCTTC.

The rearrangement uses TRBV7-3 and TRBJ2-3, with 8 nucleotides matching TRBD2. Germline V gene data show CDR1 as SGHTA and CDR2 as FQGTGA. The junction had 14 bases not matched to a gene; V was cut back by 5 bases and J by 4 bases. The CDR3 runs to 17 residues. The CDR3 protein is CASSLAPGLVLSDTQYF. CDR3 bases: TGTGCCAGCAGCCTAGCCCCGGGACTAGTTCTTTCAGATACGCAGTATTTT.

CDR3 sequence reads: CASAQGINYGYTF. Here the CDR3 DNA reads TGTGCCAGCGCCCAGGGCATTAACTATGGCTACACCTTC. The chain uses TRBV12-3 or TRBV12-4 and TRBJ1-2; D is perhaps TRBD1 (5 bases). This CDR3 is 13 amino acids long. The V end was cut by 8 bases, the J end by 1 base, with 11 bases between.

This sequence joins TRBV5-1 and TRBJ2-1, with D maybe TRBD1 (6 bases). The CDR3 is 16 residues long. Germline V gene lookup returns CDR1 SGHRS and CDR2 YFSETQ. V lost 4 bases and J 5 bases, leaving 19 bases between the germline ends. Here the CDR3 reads CASSQKTGSGHNEQFF. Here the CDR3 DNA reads TGCGCCAGCAGCCAGAAAACAGGGAGTGGCCACAATGAGCAGTTCTTC.

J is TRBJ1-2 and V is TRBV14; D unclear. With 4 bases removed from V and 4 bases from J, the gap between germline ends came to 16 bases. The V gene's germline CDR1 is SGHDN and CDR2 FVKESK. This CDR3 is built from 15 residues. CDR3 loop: CASSLPYPGLYGYTF. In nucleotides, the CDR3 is TGTGCCAGCAGCCTCCCCTATCCTGGACTCTATGGCTACACCTTC.

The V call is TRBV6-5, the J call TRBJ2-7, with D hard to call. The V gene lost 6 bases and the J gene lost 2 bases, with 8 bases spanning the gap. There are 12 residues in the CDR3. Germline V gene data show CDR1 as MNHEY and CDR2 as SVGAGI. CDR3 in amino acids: CASRAVTYEQYV. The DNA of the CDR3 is TGTGCCAGCAGGGCCGTCACCTACGAGCAGTACGTC.

CDR3 sequence (DNA): TGTGCCAGCAAAGAGTCCCCCCAGGGGGTATTGAACACTGAAGCTTTCTTT. Amino acids: CASKESPQGVLNTEAFF. V usage is TRBV7-8 and J usage is TRBJ1-1, with 7 bases aligning to TRBD1. After removal of 7 bases from V and 0 bases from J, the junction contained 14 bases not matched to a gene. The CDR3 spans 17 residues. CDR1 and CDR2 from the germline V gene are SGHVS and FQNEAQ. The full variable domain, in which reference TRBV7-8 and TRBJ1-1 provide the parts outside the CDR3, is GAGVSQSPRYKVAKRGQDVALRCDPISGHVSLFWYQQALGQGPEFLTYFQNEAQLDKSGLPSDRFFAERPEGSVSTLKIQRTQQEDSAVYLCASKESPQGVLNTEAFFGQGTRLTVV.

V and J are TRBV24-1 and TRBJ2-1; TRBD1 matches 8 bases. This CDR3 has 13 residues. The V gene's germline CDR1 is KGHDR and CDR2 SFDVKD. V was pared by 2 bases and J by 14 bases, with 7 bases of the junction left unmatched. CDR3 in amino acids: CATSDSRGQGKFF. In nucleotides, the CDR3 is TGTGCCACCAGTGATTCCCGAGGACAGGGAAAGTTCTTC.

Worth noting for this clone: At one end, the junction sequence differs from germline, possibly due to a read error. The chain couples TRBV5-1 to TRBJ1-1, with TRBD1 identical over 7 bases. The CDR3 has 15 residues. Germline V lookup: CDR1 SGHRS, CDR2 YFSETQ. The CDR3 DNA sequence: TGCGCCAGCAGCTTGGAACAGGGGTTAAACACCGAAGCTTTCTTT. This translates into CASSLEQGLNTEAFF.

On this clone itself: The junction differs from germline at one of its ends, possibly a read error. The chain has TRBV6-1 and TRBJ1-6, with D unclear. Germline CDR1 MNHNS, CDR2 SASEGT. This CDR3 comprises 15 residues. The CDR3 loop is CASSDGLVYTSPLHF. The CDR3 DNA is TGTGCCAGCAGTGACGGTCTGGTATATACTTCACCCCTCCACTTT.